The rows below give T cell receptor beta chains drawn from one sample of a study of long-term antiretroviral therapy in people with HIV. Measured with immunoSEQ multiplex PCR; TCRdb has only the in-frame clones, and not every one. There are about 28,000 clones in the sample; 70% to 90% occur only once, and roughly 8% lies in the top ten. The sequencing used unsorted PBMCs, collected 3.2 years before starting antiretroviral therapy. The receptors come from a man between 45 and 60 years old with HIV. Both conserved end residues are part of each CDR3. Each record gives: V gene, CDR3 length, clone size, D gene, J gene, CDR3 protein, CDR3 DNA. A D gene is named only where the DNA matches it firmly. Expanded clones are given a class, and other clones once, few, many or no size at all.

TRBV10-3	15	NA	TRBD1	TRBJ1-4	CAISEATGGREKLFF	TGTGCCATCAGTGAGGCGACAGGGGGGAGGGAAAAACTGTTTTTT
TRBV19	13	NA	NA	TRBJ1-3	CASSASAGNTIYF	TGTGCCAGTAGTGCATCAGCCGGAAACACCATATATTTT
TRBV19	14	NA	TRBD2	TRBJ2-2	CASRGDYHTGELFF	TGTGCCAGTAGGGGGGACTATCACACCGGGGAGCTGTTTTTT
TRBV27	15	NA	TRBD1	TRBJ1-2	CASSLGGQGNYGYTF	TGTGCCAGCAGTTTAGGGGGACAGGGGAACTATGGCTACACCTTC
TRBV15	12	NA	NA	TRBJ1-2	CATKGRYYGYTF	TGTGCCACAAAGGGGCGGTACTATGGCTACACCTTC
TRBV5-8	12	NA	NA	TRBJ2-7	CASSPTLTGQYF	TGTGCCAGCAGCCCGACCCTCACTGGGCAGTACTTC
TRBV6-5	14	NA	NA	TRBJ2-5	CASRTSGVQETQYF	TGTGCCAGCAGGACTTCCGGGGTCCAAGAGACCCAGTACTTC
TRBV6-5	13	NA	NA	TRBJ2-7	CASSSDIYYEQYF	TGTGCCAGCAGTTCGGACATTTACTACGAGCAGTACTTC
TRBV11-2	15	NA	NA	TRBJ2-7	CASRRGADPSYEQYF	TGTGCCAGCCGCCGAGGAGCCGATCCCTCCTACGAGCAGTACTTC
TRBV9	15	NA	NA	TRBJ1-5	CASSSGGLISQPQHF	TGTGCCAGCAGCTCCGGGGGACTTATTAGTCAGCCCCAGCATTTT
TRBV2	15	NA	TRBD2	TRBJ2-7	CASSPFSGSRYEQYF	TGTGCCAGCAGTCCCTTCAGCGGGAGCAGATACGAGCAGTACTTC
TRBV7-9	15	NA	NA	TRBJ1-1	CASSLGGRGNTEAFF	TGTGCCAGCAGCTTAGGTGGCAGGGGGAACACTGAAGCTTTCTTT
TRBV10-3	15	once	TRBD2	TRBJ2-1	CAIKAGDYLNNEQFF	TGTGCCATCAAAGCGGGGGACTACTTAAACAATGAGCAGTTCTTC
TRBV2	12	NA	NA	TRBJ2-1	CASSDRPGEQFF	TGTGCCAGCAGTGATCGCCCGGGTGAGCAGTTCTTC
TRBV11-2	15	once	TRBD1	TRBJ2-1	CASSQDRGTYNEQFF	TGTGCCAGCAGCCAGGACAGGGGAACCTACAATGAGCAGTTCTTC
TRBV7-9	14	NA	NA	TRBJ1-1	CASRGGSLNTEAFF	TGTGCCAGCAGGGGGGGCAGCCTGAACACTGAAGCTTTCTTT
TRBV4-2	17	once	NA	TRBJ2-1	CASSSTIEKSPYNEQFF	TGTGCCAGCAGCTCTACTATTGAGAAATCTCCCTACAATGAGCAGTTCTTC
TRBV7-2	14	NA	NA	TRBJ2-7	CASSLAGNFYEQYF	TGTGCCAGCAGCTTGGCCGGTAACTTCTACGAGCAGTACTTC
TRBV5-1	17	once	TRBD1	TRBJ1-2	CASSLAGTGYTDYGYTF	TGCGCCAGCAGCTTGGCCGGGACAGGGTATACGGACTATGGCTACACCTTC
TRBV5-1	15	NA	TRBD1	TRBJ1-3	CASSGGQGAGNTIYF	TGCGCCAGCAGCGGGGGACAGGGAGCTGGAAACACCATATATTTT
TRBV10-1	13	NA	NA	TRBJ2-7	CASSPAPDNEQYF	TGCGCCAGCAGTCCAGCTCCGGACAACGAGCAGTACTTC
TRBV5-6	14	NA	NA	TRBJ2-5	CASSLDRIPETQYF	TGTGCCAGCAGCTTGGACCGGATACCGGAGACCCAGTACTTC
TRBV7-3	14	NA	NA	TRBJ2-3	CASSPHAGSDTQYF	TGTGCCAGCAGCCCCCACGCAGGGTCAGATACGCAGTATTTT
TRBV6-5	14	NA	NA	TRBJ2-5	CASSYGGGHETQYF	TGTGCCAGCAGTTACGGTGGGGGCCACGAGACCCAGTACTTC
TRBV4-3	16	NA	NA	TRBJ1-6	CASSQVLGFGNSPLHF	TGCGCCAGCAGCCAAGTCTTGGGGTTCGGTAATTCACCCCTCCACTTT
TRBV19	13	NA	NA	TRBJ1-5	CASSLRREQPQHF	TGTGCCAGTAGTCTCAGGAGAGAACAGCCCCAGCATTTT
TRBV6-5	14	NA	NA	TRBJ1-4	CASKWGHNNEKLFF	TGTGCCAGCAAGTGGGGACATAATAATGAAAAACTGTTTTTT
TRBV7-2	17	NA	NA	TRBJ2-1	CASTGIGRGSSYNEQFF	TGTGCCAGCACGGGCATCGGGCGGGGAAGCTCCTACAATGAGCAGTTCTTC
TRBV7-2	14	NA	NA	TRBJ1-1	CASSSFGQSTEAFF	TGTGCCAGCAGCTCCTTCGGACAGAGCACTGAAGCTTTCTTT
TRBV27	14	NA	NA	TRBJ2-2	CASSLNRASGELFF	TGTGCCAGCAGTCTCAACAGGGCCTCCGGGGAGCTGTTTTTT
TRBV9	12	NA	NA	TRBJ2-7	CASSAQMGEQYF	TGTGCCAGCAGCGCCCAAATGGGCGAGCAGTACTTC
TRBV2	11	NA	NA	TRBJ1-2	CASRGRGGYTF	TGTGCCAGCAGAGGGCGGGGTGGCTACACCTTC
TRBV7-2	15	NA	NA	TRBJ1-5	CASSSVSGSNQPQHF	TGTGCCAGCAGCTCGGTTTCAGGCAGCAATCAGCCCCAGCATTTT
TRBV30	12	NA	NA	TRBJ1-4	CAWSVQNEKLFF	TGTGCCTGGAGTGTCCAAAATGAAAAACTGTTTTTT
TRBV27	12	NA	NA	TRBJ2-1	CASFPGNNEQFF	TGTGCCAGCTTTCCGGGAAACAATGAGCAGTTCTTC
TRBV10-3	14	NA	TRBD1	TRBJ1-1	CAISVGRGSGEAFF	TGTGCCATCAGTGTTGGCAGGGGGTCTGGTGAAGCTTTCTTT
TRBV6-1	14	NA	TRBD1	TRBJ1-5	CASNDRGGSQPQHF	TGTGCCAGCAATGACAGGGGCGGTAGTCAGCCCCAGCATTTT
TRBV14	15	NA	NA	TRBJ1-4	CASSRPQAGAEKLFF	TGTGCCAGCAGCCGTCCCCAGGCGGGGGCTGAAAAACTGTTTTTT
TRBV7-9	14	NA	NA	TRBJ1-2	CASSLLGGNYGYTF	TGTGCCAGCAGCTTACTCGGGGGGAACTATGGCTACACCTTC
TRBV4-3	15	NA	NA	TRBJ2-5	CASSQDLSQERAQYF	TGCGCCAGCAGCCAAGATCTGTCTCAAGAGAGGGCCCAGTACTTC
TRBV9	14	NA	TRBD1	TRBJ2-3	CASTGTGWSDTQYF	TGTGCCAGCACAGGGACAGGGTGGTCAGATACGCAGTATTTT
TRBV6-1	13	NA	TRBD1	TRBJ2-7	CASKRQGGDEQYF	TGTGCCAGCAAAAGACAGGGCGGCGACGAGCAGTACTTC